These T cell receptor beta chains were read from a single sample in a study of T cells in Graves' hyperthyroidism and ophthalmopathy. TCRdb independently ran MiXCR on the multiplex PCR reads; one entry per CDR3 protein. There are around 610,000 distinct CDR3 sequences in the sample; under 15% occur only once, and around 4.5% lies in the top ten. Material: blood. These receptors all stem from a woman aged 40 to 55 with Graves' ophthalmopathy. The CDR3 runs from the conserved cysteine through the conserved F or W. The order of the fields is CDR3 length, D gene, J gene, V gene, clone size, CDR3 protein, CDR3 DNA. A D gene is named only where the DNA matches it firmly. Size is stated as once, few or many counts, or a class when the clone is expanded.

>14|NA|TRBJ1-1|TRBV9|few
CASSPGGVFTEAFF
TGTGCCAGCAGCCCTGGCGGGGTTTTCACTGAAGCTTTCTTT
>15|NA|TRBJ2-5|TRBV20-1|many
CSARIGGTVQETQYF
TGCAGTGCTAGAATCGGGGGGACAGTTCAAGAGACCCAGTACTTC
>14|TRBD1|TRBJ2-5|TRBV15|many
CATSIDRGQETQYF
TGTGCCACCAGCATCGACAGGGGCCAAGAGACCCAGTACTTC
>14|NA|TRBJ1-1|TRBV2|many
CASSVQRTIGEAFF
TGTGCCAGCAGTGTGCAAAGGACAATTGGTGAAGCTTTCTTT
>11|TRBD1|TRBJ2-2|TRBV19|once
CASSDPGQSVF
TGTGCCAGTAGCGACCCGGGACAGTCAGTTTTT
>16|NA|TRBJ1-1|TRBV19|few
CASSPGVARMNTEAFF
TGTGCCAGTAGTCCAGGGGTGGCCCGAATGAACACTGAAGCTTTCTTT
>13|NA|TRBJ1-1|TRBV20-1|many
CSAIGGMNTEAFF
TGCAGTGCTATCGGAGGAATGAACACTGAAGCTTTCTTT
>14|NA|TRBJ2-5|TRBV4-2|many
CASSQVDGEETQYF
TGTGCCAGCAGCCAAGTCGACGGGGAAGAGACCCAGTACTTC
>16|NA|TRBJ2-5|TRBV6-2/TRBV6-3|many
CASSYSSTDHQETQYF
TGTGCCAGCAGTTACTCGAGTACGGACCACCAAGAGACCCAGTACTTC
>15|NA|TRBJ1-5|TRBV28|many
CASRPYSTSNQPQHF
TGTGCCAGCAGACCTTATAGCACCAGCAATCAGCCCCAGCATTTT
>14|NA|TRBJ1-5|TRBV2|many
CASLGRDRNQPQHF
TGTGCCAGCCTAGGGAGGGATAGGAATCAGCCCCAGCATTTT
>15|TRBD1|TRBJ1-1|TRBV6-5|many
CASSLTWTGNTEAFF
TGTGCCAGCAGCCTAACGTGGACAGGGAACACTGAAGCTTTCTTT
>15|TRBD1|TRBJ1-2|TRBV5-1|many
CASSWTGGAPYGYTF
TGCGCCAGCAGTTGGACAGGGGGCGCGCCTTATGGCTACACCTTC